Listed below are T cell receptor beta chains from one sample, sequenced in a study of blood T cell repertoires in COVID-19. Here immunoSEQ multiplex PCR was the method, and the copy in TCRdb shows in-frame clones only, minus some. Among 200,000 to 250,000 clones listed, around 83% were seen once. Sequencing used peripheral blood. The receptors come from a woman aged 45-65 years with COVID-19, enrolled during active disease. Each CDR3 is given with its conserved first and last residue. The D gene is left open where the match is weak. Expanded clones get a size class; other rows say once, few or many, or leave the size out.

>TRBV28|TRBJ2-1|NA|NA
CATIRHGSYNEQFF
TGTGCCACGATCAGACATGGATCCTACAATGAGCAGTTCTTC
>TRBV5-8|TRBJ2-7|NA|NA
CASSYRGPGSYEQYF
TGTGCCAGCAGCTATAGGGGTCCGGGCTCCTACGAGCAGTACTTC
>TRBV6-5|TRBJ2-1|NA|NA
CASFQGWNNEQFF
TGTGCCAGCTTTCAGGGGTGGAACAATGAGCAGTTCTTC
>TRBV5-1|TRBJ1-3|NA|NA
CASSYDIAGNTIYF
TGCGCCAGCAGTTATGACATCGCTGGAAACACCATATATTTT
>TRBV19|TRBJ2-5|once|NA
CASSMGPETQYF
TGTGCCAGTAGTATGGGGCCGGAGACCCAGTACTTC
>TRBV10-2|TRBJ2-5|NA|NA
CASSESGSQETQYF
TGCGCCAGCAGTGAGTCGGGCAGCCAAGAGACCCAGTACTTC
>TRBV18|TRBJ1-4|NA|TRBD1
CASSPITGTGNEKLFF
TGTGCCAGCTCACCGATAACCGGGACAGGGAACGAAAAACTGTTTTTT
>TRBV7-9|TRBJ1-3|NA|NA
CASSLLPGNTIYF
TGTGCCAGCAGCTTACTACCCGGAAACACCATATATTTT
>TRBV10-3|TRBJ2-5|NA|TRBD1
CAISSQGALETQYF
TGTGCCATCAGCTCTCAGGGGGCTTTGGAGACCCAGTACTTC
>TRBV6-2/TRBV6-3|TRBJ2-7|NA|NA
CASSGHDPLNYEQYF
TGTGCCAGCAGTGGGCACGACCCTTTGAACTACGAGCAGTACTTC
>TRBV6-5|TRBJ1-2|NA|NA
CASRPTSIEGYTF
TGTGCCAGCAGGCCGACATCTATAGAGGGCTACACCTTC
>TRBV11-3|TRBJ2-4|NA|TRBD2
CASSFDFSGGAVIQYF
TGTGCCAGCAGCTTTGATTTTAGCGGGGGGGCGGTCATTCAGTACTTC
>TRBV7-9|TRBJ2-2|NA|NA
CASTLTGNTGELFF
TGTGCCAGCACCTTAACAGGGAACACCGGGGAGCTGTTTTTT
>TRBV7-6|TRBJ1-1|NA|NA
CASSRIGGEAFF
TGTGCCAGCAGCCGCATTGGTGGCGAAGCTTTCTTT
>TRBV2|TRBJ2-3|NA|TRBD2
CASSSLRGISSTDTQYF
TGTGCCAGCAGCTCGTTGCGGGGGATTTCTAGCACAGATACGCAGTATTTT
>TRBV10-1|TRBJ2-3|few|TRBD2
CASSEGTSGADTQYF
TGCGCCAGCAGTGAGGGGACTAGCGGGGCAGATACGCAGTATTTT
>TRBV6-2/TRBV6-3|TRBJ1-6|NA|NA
CASSQQPLPLHF
TGTGCCAGCAGTCAACAGCCATTACCCCTCCACTTT